These 10 T cell receptor beta chains came from one sample sequenced in a study of beta chain features in type 1 diabetes. The study reverse transcribed the entire isolated RNA, so it sequenced expressed TCRB transcripts. Libraries were prepared by immunoSEQ multiplex PCR; TCRdb keeps only in-frame clonotypes and omits some of them. In the table there are 900,000 or so clones, 17% of which are singletons. Sample: naive CD4+ T cells from blood. Source of these receptors: a young woman in good health.

The V and J genes are TRBV7-2 and TRBJ2-5; a weak D match, TRBD2 (6 bases). Germline-derived CDR1 and CDR2 are SGHTA and FQGNSA. The CDR3 contains 15 residues. The V end lost 5 bases, the J end lost 1 base, and 14 bases lay between the germline ends. CDR3 region: CASSGGDGFQETQYF. The DNA for the CDR3 is TGTGCCAGCAGCGGAGGGGACGGATTCCAAGAGACCCAGTACTTC.

This clone showed up just a few times. The CDR3 nucleotides read TGCGCCAGCAGCTTGGATGGCAGGGACACCGGGGAGCTGTTTTTT. Translating it yields CASSLDGRDTGELFF. The chain employs TRBV5-1 and TRBJ2-2, with D possibly matching TRBD1 (5 bases). The germline gives CDR1 SGHRS, CDR2 YFSETQ. The CDR3 spans 15 residues. The V and J ends lost 0 bases and 3 bases respectively, with 9 bases between them.

The genes are TRBV15 and TRBJ2-7, with TRBD1 matching 8 bases. The CDR3 is 16 amino acids. Germline CDR1 LNHNV, CDR2 YYDKDF (reference sequence). Trimming cost V 5 bases and J 2 bases; bases outside gene matches: 11. The CDR3 coding sequence is TGTGCCACCAGCGTAAGACCGGGACAGGCCGCCTACGAGCAGTACTTC. This gives the protein CATSVRPGQAAYEQYF.

This clone was seen only a few times. This rearrangement joins TRBV9 to TRBJ2-2, with a possible D match to TRBD1 (6 bases). With 0 bases removed from V and 2 bases from J, the gap between germline ends came to 14 bases. Germline CDR1 reads SGDLS; CDR2 reads YYNGEE. The CDR3 totals 17 residues. CDR3 sequence (DNA): TGTGCCAGCAGCGTAGTCGTGTCAGGGGCCAACACCGGGGAGCTGTTTTTT. It encodes CASSVVVSGANTGELFF.

The chain carries TRBV7-2 and TRBJ2-1, with 7 nucleotides matching TRBD2. The CDR3 totals 16 residues. The J segment lost 2 bases and the V segment lost 0 bases, leaving 4 bases of the junction unmatched. CDR1 SGHTA and CDR2 FQGNSA come from the germline V gene. CDR3 in amino acids: CASSLAGGGPYNEQFF. CDR3 sequence (DNA): TGTGCCAGCAGCTTAGCCGGGGGAGGGCCCTACAATGAGCAGTTCTTC.

This clone occurred a few times. The V gene is TRBV2, the J gene TRBJ2-2, with D possibly TRBD1 on 6 matching bases. This CDR3 comprises 16 residues. Trimming pared 2 bases from V and 5 bases from J, leaving 15 bases between. Per the germline V gene, CDR1 is SNHLY and CDR2 is FYNNEI. This CDR3 is CASSESLLQGTGELFF. The CDR3 DNA reads TGTGCCAGCAGTGAAAGTTTACTCCAGGGGACCGGGGAGCTGTTTTTT.

The CDR3 loop reads CASSLGDYEQYF. The CDR3 nucleotides are TGTGCCAGCAGTTTAGGCGACTACGAGCAGTACTTC. This chain joins TRBV28 and TRBJ2-5; no reliable D call. The DNA end is a closer match to TRBJ2-7, so the J assignment may be wrong. Per germline, CDR1 MDHEN and CDR2 SYDVKM. The CDR3 totals 12 residues.

Only a few counts were recorded for this clone. The chain has TRBV11-2 and TRBJ1-5; unclear D gene. Trimming stripped 3 bases from V and 4 bases from J, with 7 bases between. CDR3 length: 13 residues. In germline, CDR1 is SGHAT, CDR2 FQNNGV. CDR3 nucleotides: TGTGCCAGCAGCTTTTCTGGGAATCAGCCCCAGCATTTT. This encodes CASSFSGNQPQHF.

The V gene is TRBV4-3, the J gene TRBJ2-5; 12 bases align to TRBD2. This CDR3 is 16 amino acids long. CDR1 and CDR2 (germline): LGHNA, YSLEER. J was trimmed by 5 bases and V by 1 base; bases with no gene match: 5. The CDR3 loop reads CASSQGTSGVLETQYF. The CDR3 region has the DNA TGCGCCAGCAGCCAAGGGACTAGCGGGGTTCTGGAGACCCAGTACTTC.

This chain links TRBV6-6 with TRBJ1-1; TRBD1 matches at 7 bases. Germline values: CDR1 MNHNY, CDR2 SVGAGI (reference sequence). This CDR3 has 14 amino acids. J lost 1 base, V lost 6 bases, and 5 bases had no gene match. CDR3 protein: CASRTGVRNTEAFF. In DNA form, the CDR3 reads TGTGCCAGCAGAACAGGGGTGAGGAACACTGAAGCTTTCTTT.